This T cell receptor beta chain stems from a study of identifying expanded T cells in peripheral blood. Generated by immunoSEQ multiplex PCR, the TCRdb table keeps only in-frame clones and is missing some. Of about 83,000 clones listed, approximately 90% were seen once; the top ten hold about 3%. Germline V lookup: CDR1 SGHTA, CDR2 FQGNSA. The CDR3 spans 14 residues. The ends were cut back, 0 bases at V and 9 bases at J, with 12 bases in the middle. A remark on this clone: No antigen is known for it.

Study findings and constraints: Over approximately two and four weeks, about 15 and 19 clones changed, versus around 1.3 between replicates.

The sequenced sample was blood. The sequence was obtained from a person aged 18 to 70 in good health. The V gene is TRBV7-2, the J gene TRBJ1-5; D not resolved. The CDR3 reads CASSLAGPDRPQHF. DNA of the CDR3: TGTGCCAGCAGCTTAGCAGGCCCGGATCGGCCCCAGCATTTT.